This is a list of T cell receptor beta chains from one sample in a study of shared clonotypes between healthy human individuals. The assay was immunoSEQ multiplex PCR, and TCRdb's table has in-frame clones only and misses some. This table has about 2,500,000 clones, around nine tenths appearing once. Sequenced: naive CD4+ T cells sorted from blood. The origin of the receptors is a man aged 18 to 29 in good health. Both conserved end residues are part of each CDR3. A D gene is named only where the DNA matches it firmly. The size of a clone is reported for some rows only, either as once, few or many, or as a class for expanded clones.

d_call,v_call,clone_size,j_call,cdr3_aa,cdr3_nt
TRBD1,TRBV12-5,NA,TRBJ1-1,CASGGQLNTEAFF,TGTGCTAGTGGGGGACAGCTGAACACTGAAGCTTTCTTT
NA,TRBV15,once,TRBJ1-2,CATREDTRYGYTF,TGTGCCACCCGAGAGGACACCCGCTATGGCTACACCTTC
TRBD1,TRBV12-5,once,TRBJ2-3,CASGLMTTGMITDTQYF,TGTGCTAGTGGTTTGATGACGACAGGGATGATCACAGATACGCAGTATTTT
NA,TRBV19,NA,TRBJ1-1,CASSVPAGRNTEAFF,TGTGCCAGTAGTGTCCCAGCAGGGCGCAACACTGAAGCTTTCTTT
NA,TRBV1,once,TRBJ2-5,CTPAAKKHRQYF,TGCACTCCAGCAGCCAAGAAGCACCGGCAGTACTTC
NA,TRBV5-4,NA,TRBJ2-5,CASSRTAAETQYF,TGTGCCAGCAGCAGGACTGCGGCCGAGACCCAGTACTTC
NA,TRBV7-4,NA,TRBJ2-7,CASSLVYRVGQGYNEQYF,TGTGCCAGCAGCTTAGTATATCGGGTCGGGCAGGGGTACAACGAGCAGTACTTC
TRBD2,TRBV5-1,NA,TRBJ2-1,CASSLGPSGGGEQFF,TGCGCCAGCAGCTTGGGTCCTAGCGGGGGAGGTGAGCAGTTCTTC
TRBD1,TRBV4-1,few,TRBJ1-1,CASSQGDRGNTEAFF,TGCGCCAGCAGCCAAGGCGACAGGGGAAACACTGAAGCTTTCTTT
TRBD2,TRBV5-1,NA,TRBJ2-7,CASSSRTSVHEQYF,TGCGCCAGCAGCTCCCGGACTAGCGTCCACGAGCAGTACTTC
NA,TRBV5-4,NA,TRBJ1-1,CASSLIGAGAMNTEAFF,TGTGCCAGCAGCTTAATTGGAGCAGGAGCTATGAACACTGAAGCTTTCTTT
NA,TRBV11-2,NA,TRBJ1-4,CASSHSGDPATNEKLFF,TGTGCCAGCAGCCACTCGGGAGACCCTGCAACTAATGAAAAACTGTTTTTT
TRBD2,TRBV5-1,NA,TRBJ2-7,CANSPVGGGYEQYF,TGCGCCAACTCCCCGGTGGGGGGGGGTTACGAGCAGTACTTC
TRBD1,TRBV19,NA,TRBJ1-1,CASRTGTGPNTEAFF,TGTGCCAGCCGTACCGGGACAGGACCGAACACTGAAGCTTTCTTT
TRBD1,TRBV12-5,NA,TRBJ2-7,CASGPITTGEFSYEQYF,TGTGCTAGTGGCCCGATTACCACAGGGGAGTTTTCCTACGAGCAGTACTTC
NA,TRBV30,NA,TRBJ2-7,CAWSLFWDTDRRSSYEQYF,TGTGCCTGGAGTCTGTTCTGGGACACCGATCGAAGGAGCTCCTACGAGCAGTACTTC
NA,TRBV18,NA,TRBJ2-2,CASSPLQVSGELFF,TGTGCCAGCTCACCACTCCAGGTATCCGGGGAGCTGTTTTTT
NA,TRBV5-4,NA,TRBJ1-3,CASSLGQHSGNTIYF,TGTGCCAGCAGCTTGGGGCAGCACTCTGGAAACACCATATATTTT
NA,TRBV7-2,NA,TRBJ2-7,CASSLAGTALYEQYF,TGTGCCAGCAGCTTAGCCGGCACGGCTCTCTACGAGCAGTACTTC
NA,TRBV11-1,once,TRBJ2-5,CASSLGRTDQETQYF,TGTGCCAGCAGCTTAGGACGGACAGACCAAGAGACCCAGTACTTC
TRBD1,TRBV4-1,once,TRBJ1-1,CASSQKMGGTGFDTEAFF,TGCGCCAGCAGCCAGAAAATGGGAGGGACAGGGTTCGACACTGAAGCTTTCTTT
TRBD2,TRBV5-1,NA,TRBJ2-7,CASSFGLADTYEQYF,TGCGCCAGCAGCTTCGGACTAGCGGATACCTACGAGCAGTACTTC
NA,TRBV29-1,NA,TRBJ2-7,CSVAGDTYEQYF,TGCAGCGTTGCAGGGGATACCTACGAGCAGTACTTC
NA,TRBV30,NA,TRBJ2-7,CAWMSRYEQYF,TGTGCCTGGATGTCCCGCTACGAGCAGTACTTC
NA,TRBV2,NA,TRBJ2-5,CASTPVYQETQYF,TGTGCCAGCACCCCCGTCTACCAAGAGACCCAGTACTTC
NA,TRBV10-3,NA,TRBJ2-2,CAISDGGGLTGELFF,TGTGCCATCAGTGATGGCGGGGGCCTCACCGGGGAGCTGTTTTTT
NA,TRBV20-1,NA,TRBJ2-1,CSASIGEQFF,TGCAGTGCTAGTATTGGTGAGCAGTTCTTC
NA,TRBV2,few,TRBJ2-2,CATIPELTGELFF,TGTGCCACCATTCCAGAACTCACCGGGGAGCTGTTTTTT
TRBD2,TRBV11-2,NA,TRBJ2-5,CASSRGGGNIQETQYF,TGTGCCAGCAGCCGGGGGGGCGGGAATATACAAGAGACCCAGTACTTC
TRBD1,TRBV29-1,NA,TRBJ1-1,CSVETGGSSIAAFF,TGCAGCGTTGAAACAGGGGGCAGCTCAATTGCAGCTTTCTTT
NA,TRBV6-5,NA,TRBJ1-5,CATSRDSNQPQHF,TGTGCCACATCGCGGGATAGCAATCAGCCCCAGCATTTT
NA,TRBV7-2,NA,TRBJ1-1,CASSHPGTAEAFF,TGTGCCAGCAGCCACCCTGGGACTGCTGAAGCTTTCTTT
NA,TRBV2,NA,TRBJ2-7,CASSEPAWAMGEQYF,TGTGCCAGCAGTGAACCCGCCTGGGCCATGGGCGAGCAGTACTTC
NA,TRBV19,NA,TRBJ1-3,CASTSWDGGNTIYF,TGTGCCAGTACCTCCTGGGACGGAGGAAACACCATATATTTT
TRBD1,TRBV10-1,NA,TRBJ2-7,CASSPDRAAYEQYF,TGCGCCAGCAGTCCGGACAGGGCGGCCTACGAGCAGTACTTC
NA,TRBV7-2,NA,TRBJ1-3,CASSPTGENTIYF,TGTGCCAGCAGCCCCACGGGTGAAAACACCATATATTTT
NA,TRBV5-5,NA,TRBJ2-6,CASSPPSGAGANVLTF,TGTGCCAGCAGCCCACCGTCAGGGGCAGGGGCCAACGTCCTGACTTTC
TRBD1,TRBV7-9,NA,TRBJ1-2,CASSPTPGQGKFRGGYTF,TGTGCCAGCAGTCCCACCCCGGGACAGGGCAAATTCCGTGGGGGCTACACCTTC
TRBD1,TRBV18,NA,TRBJ2-2,CASSPGGTGVTGELFF,TGTGCCAGCTCACCAGGTGGCACAGGGGTGACCGGGGAGCTGTTTTTT
TRBD1,TRBV6-6,NA,TRBJ2-7,CASSRDSEQYF,TGTGCCAGCAGCCGGGACAGCGAGCAGTACTTC
TRBD2,TRBV9,NA,TRBJ2-3,CASSVEGLAGASTDTQYF,TGTGCCAGCAGCGTAGAGGGGCTAGCGGGGGCTAGCACAGATACGCAGTATTTT
NA,TRBV18,NA,TRBJ1-5,CASSPRVDRGFGSQHF,TGTGCCAGCTCACCCCGGGTGGACCGAGGATTTGGGAGTCAGCATTTT
NA,TRBV6-6,NA,TRBJ1-3,CASSSRGLGGNTIYF,TGTGCCAGCAGTTCTCGGGGCCTAGGAGGAAACACCATATATTTT
NA,TRBV6-1,NA,TRBJ1-4,CASSEAGGGAVSNEKLFF,TGTGCCAGCAGTGAAGCGGGTGGGGGTGCCGTAAGTAATGAAAAACTGTTTTTT
TRBD1,TRBV5-1,NA,TRBJ2-3,CASSLQGEITDTQYF,TGCGCCAGCAGCCTACAGGGGGAGATCACAGATACGCAGTATTTT
NA,TRBV2,NA,TRBJ2-5,CASNSRDWYQETQYF,TGTGCCAGCAATAGCCGGGACTGGTACCAAGAGACCCAGTACTTC